The TCR beta chain described here comes from a study of metastatic and nonmetastatic thyroid tumors. Study background: Malignant and benign thyroid patients had repertoires compared in peripheral blood and tumor or nodule tissue.

Study conclusions and caveats: Significantly higher TCR beta diversity was reportedly seen in malignant thyroid tumors than benign nodules, in blood and tumor.

Per the original methods: To classify distant metastasis in papillary thyroid cancer, a model was built from CDR3 differences across clinicopathological groups. MiXCR was used by TCRdb to re-call the PCR reads. It is TCRdb's table, rather than the study itself, that gives the V and J calls and clone size. The sample contains some 40,000 clones, around an eighth of which appear only once. No patient received treatment before thyroid surgery. This CDR3 has 14 residues. V lost 3 bases to trimming and J lost 5 bases, with 12 bases between them. This clone has ten or more counts. Its antigen is unidentified.

Sequenced material: blood. This TCR was sampled from a female donor with papillary thyroid cancer or a benign thyroid nodule (not recorded which). Some clones in this sample may be carry-over from other donors' samples. This chain joins TRBV12-3 or TRBV12-4 and TRBJ2-3, with D tentatively TRBD1 or TRBD2 (5 bases each). The CDR3 loop is CASSFLGVGDTQYF. DNA of the CDR3: TGTGCCAGCAGTTTTTTGGGGGTTGGAGATACGCAGTATTTT.